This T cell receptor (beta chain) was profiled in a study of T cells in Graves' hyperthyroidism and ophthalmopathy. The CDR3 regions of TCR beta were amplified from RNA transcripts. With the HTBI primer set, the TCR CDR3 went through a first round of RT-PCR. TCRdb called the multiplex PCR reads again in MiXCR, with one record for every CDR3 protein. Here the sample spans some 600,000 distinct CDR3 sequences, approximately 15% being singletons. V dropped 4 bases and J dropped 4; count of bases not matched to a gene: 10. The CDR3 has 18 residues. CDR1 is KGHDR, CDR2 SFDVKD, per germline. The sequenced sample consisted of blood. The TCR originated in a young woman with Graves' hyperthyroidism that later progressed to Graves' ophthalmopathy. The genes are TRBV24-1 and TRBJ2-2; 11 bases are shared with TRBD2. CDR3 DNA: TGTGCCACCAGTGAGGGGGGACTAGCGGAGGGGGGCACCGGGGAGCTGTTTTTT. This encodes CATSEGGLAEGGTGELFF.